These T cell receptor beta chains were read from a single sample in a study of T cell repertoires in cytomegalovirus infection. What these receptors recognize is not known. TCRdb re-called the reads through MiXCR, storing one row per CDR3 protein. The data hold hundreds of thousands of distinct CDR3 sequences, with approximately 32% observed a single time. The source was cultured CD8+ T cells from PBMCs, collected from culture after CMV antigen stimulation. The receptors were sampled from a human donor in good health (CMV status not recorded). Some clones in this sample may be carry-over from other donors' samples. Both conserved end residues are part of each CDR3. D genes are given only for firm matches.

- TRBV12-3/TRBV12-4 CASSLVPRQGEQFF
TRBD1 TRBV6-2/TRBV6-3 CASSYYPHRGLITEAFF
TRBD1 TRBV29-1 CSVATGDHEQYF
- TRBV19 CASSKPFLREQFF
- TRBV7-9 CASNGSPDSSYNEQFF
- TRBV7-6 CASSPNGRAGNTIYF
- TRBV6-6 CASSYSFVNEQFF
- TRBV6-1 CASSEVVTGSSYNSPLHF
TRBD2 TRBV6-5 CASSSGTSGGEQETQYF
TRBD1 TRBV27 CASSFQGVYGYTF
- TRBV7-9 CASSSSGDLGYTF
- TRBV6-1 CANSEARSTDTQYF
- TRBV12-3/TRBV12-4 CASSRYTSTEAFF
- TRBV7-2 CASSSFQGGPWGYTF
- TRBV7-8 CASSPSRGGGPGELFF
- TRBV7-9 CASGPPRRAFYEQYF
- TRBV12-3/TRBV12-4 CASSSGSRTDTQYF
- TRBV25-1 CASSAVRGASTEAFF
- TRBV19 CASSETPAGADQYF
- TRBV19 CASSGAPGAFF
TRBD2 TRBV7-9 CASSLAGGVLNEQFF
- TRBV11-2 CASSQDRLNTGELFF
- TRBV20-1 CSAREETDTQYF
- TRBV6-6 CATGRGRTGELFF
- TRBV4-1 CASSQEKWSQPQHF
- TRBV9 CANSVGGREAFF
- TRBV7-9 CASSLGGREQYF
- TRBV7-2 CASSSPLGQPQNTEAFF
TRBD2 TRBV7-6 CASSGGLADSANTGELFF
TRBD2 TRBV7-2 CASSYPGNSGGSGETQYF
- TRBV7-8 CASSPTAGHSNTGELFF
TRBD2 TRBV29-1 CSVEDGIIAGESYNEQFF
- TRBV7-8 CASSGQGSEQFF
- TRBV5-4 CASSLNAMGTPSTDTQYF
- TRBV6-4 CASSDSFGTNTGELFF
- TRBV6-1 CASKKGGGNQPQHF
- TRBV24-1 CATSLENTGELFF
TRBD1 TRBV5-1 CASSARTGRTTEAFF
- TRBV20-1 CSASPRFGGATEAFF
- TRBV7-9 CASSPRRENTGELFF